The clone carrying this T cell receptor beta chain was counted a few times. The antigen is undetermined. Synthesis of cDNA was performed by 5'RACE using 10-nucleotide random UMIs. Sequencing runs each generated in excess of 180 million TCR-beta sequences derived from 15-18 subjects. TCRdb ran MiXCR on the 5' RACE reads and lists one entry per CDR3 protein. The sample gives 55,000 to 75,000 distinct CDR3 sequences, roughly an eighth of which show up once; around 10% is in the top ten. This entry belongs to a study of neurological immune-mediated disorders. Study results and limitations: Among expanded clones, no CDR3 amino acid sequences were shared across subjects, a pattern suggesting private repertoires in all groups.

2 million unsorted PBMCs were stored in RNAlater at -80 °C before RNA extraction. The receptor comes from a woman aged 60-75 years with HTLV-1-associated myelopathy (HAM/TSP). Input material: PBMCs.

The CDR3 here is CASSLMSLELRPDSGNTIYF. CDR3 DNA: TGTGCCAGCAGCTTAATGAGTCTAGAATTGAGGCCCGACTCTGGAAACACCATATATTTT. J is TRBJ1-3 and V is TRBV7-3; D unclear. The CDR3 totals 20 residues. CDR1 and CDR2 from the germline V gene are SGHTA and FQGTGA. V was shortened by 1 base and J by 0 bases, with 22 bases between the two germline ends. Filled out from reference TRBV7-3 and TRBJ1-3, the complete variable domain reads GAGVSQTPSNKVTEKGKYVELRCDPISGHTALYWYRQSLGQGPEFLIYFQGTGAADDSGLPNDRFFAVRPEGSVSTLKIQRTERGDSAVYLCASSLMSLELRPDSGNTIYFGEGSWLTVV.